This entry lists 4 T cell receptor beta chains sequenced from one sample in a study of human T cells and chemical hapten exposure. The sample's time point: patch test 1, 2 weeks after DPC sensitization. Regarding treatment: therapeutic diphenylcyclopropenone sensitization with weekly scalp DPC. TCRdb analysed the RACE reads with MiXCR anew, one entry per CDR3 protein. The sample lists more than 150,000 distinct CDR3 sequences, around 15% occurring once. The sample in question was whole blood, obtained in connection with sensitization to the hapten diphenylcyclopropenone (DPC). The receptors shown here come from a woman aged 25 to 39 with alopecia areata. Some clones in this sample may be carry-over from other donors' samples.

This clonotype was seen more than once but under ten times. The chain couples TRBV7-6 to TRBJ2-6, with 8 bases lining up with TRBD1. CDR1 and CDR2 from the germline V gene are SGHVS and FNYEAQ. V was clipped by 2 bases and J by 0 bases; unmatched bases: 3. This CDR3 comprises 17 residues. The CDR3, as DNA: TGTGCCAGCAGCTTAAGACAGGGGAACTCTGGGGCCAACGTCCTGACTTTC. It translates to CASSLRQGNSGANVLTF.

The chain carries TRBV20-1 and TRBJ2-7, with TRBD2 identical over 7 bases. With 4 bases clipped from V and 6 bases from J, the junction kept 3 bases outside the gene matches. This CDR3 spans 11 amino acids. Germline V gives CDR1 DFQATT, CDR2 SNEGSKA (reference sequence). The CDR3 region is CSATGGGEQYF. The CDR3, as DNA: TGCAGTGCTACGGGCGGGGGCGAGCAGTACTTC.

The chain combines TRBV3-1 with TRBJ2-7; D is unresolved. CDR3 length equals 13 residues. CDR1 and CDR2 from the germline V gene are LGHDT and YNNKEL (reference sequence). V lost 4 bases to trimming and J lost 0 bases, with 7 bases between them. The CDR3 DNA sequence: TGTGCCAGCAGCCTCTATAGCTCCTACGAGCAGTACTTC. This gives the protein CASSLYSSYEQYF.

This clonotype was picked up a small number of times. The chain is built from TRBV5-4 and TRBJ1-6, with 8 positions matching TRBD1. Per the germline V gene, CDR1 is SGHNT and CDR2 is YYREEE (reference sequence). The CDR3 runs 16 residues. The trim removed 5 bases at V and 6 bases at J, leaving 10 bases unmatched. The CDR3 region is CASRSNQGAVNSPLHF. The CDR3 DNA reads TGTGCCAGCAGATCTAACCAGGGGGCGGTTAATTCACCCCTCCACTTT.